This TCR beta chain was recovered during a study of T cell changes during pregnancy in multiple sclerosis. The CDR3 loop spans 11 amino acids. Trimming took 10 bases from V and 4 from J, leaving 10 bases between them. Germline values: CDR1 ENHRY, CDR2 SYGVKD. The protocol was immunoSEQ multiplex PCR, while the TCRdb copy is restricted to in-frame clones and leaves out a portion. The table records about 100,000 clones, about 90% of them present only once. The chain couples TRBV10-3 to TRBJ1-1; a possible D gene is TRBD1 (5 bases). Sample: peripheral blood, taken after pregnancy. The TCR originated in a female donor with multiple sclerosis, enrolled in a pregnancy study. CDR3 amino acids: CASRGTTEAFF. Here the CDR3 DNA reads TGTGCCAGCCGGGGGACCACTGAAGCTTTCTTT.